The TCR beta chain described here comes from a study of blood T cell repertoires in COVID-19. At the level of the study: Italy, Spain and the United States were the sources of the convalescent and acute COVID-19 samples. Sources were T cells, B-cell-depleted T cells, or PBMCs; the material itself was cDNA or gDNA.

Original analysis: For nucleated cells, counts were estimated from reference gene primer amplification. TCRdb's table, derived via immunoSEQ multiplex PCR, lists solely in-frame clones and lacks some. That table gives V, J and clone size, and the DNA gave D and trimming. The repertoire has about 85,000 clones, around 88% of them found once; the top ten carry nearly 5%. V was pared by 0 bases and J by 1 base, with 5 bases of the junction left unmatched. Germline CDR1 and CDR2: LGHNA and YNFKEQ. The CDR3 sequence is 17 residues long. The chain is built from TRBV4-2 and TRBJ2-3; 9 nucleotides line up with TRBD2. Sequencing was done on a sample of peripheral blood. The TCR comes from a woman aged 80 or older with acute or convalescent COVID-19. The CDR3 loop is CASSQEAVAGGTDTQYF. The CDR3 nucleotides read TGTGCCAGCAGCCAAGAGGCGGTAGCGGGAGGCACAGATACGCAGTATTTT.